This T cell receptor (beta chain) comes out of a study of T cell responses to AZD1222 COVID-19 vaccine. Findings and caveats of the study: The study reported that nearly half of spike-specific TCRs target unmutated variant regions. Only a handful of AZD1222 recipients, more than 5 in all, had baseline seropositivity. Clonal diversity may have been underestimated in mostly white British donors.

Libraries were prepared by immunoSEQ multiplex PCR; TCRdb keeps only in-frame clonotypes and omits some of them. Here the sample spans under 30,000 clones, around 86% being singletons. For this clone: The antigen is not known.

Second-dose schedules of about 4 or about 12 weeks were combined. The CDR3 spans 21 residues. This TCR was recovered from an adult who received the AZD1222 COVID-19 vaccine. The V and J genes are TRBV1 and TRBJ1-5; TRBD1 is taken as the D call from the table, unchecked against the DNA. TRBV1 counts as a pseudogene. The sample here was peripheral blood, taken 28 days after the second AZD1222 dose. CDR3 sequence (DNA): TGCACCAGCAGCGTTTACTCGGGACACCTTCTCAATAGGTGCAGCAATCAGCCCCAGCATTTT. As protein: CTSSVYSGHLLNRCSNQPQHF.